These 10 T cell receptor beta chains were all obtained from the same sample, sequenced in a study of breast tumors, draining lymph nodes, adjacent tissues. Axillary draining lymph nodes of breast cancer patients supplied the node samples. Each CDR3 protein is one row after TCRdb ran MiXCR on the multiplex PCR reads. The top ten clones hold roughly 2.2% of a sample with 140,000 to 150,000 distinct CDR3 sequences, about 30% of them seen once. Sequencing was done on a sample of axillary lymph node tissue. Receptors originate from a female donor with breast cancer. Some clones in this sample may be carry-over from other donors' samples.

This chain joins TRBV2 and TRBJ1-1; the match to TRBD1 covers 8 bases. CDR1 and CDR2 from the germline V gene are SNHLY and FYNNEI. V gave up 7 bases and J gave up 4 bases; unmatched junction bases: 8. This CDR3 contains 14 residues. DNA of the CDR3: TGTGCCAGCACCCCGACAGGGGCGGCCACTGAAGCTTTCTTT. Encoded protein: CASTPTGAATEAFF. The complete variable domain, with remaining parts taken from reference TRBV2 and TRBJ1-1, reads EPEVTQTPSHQVTQMGQEVILRCVPISNHLYFYWYRQILGQKVEFLVSFYNNEISEKSEIFDDQFSVERPDGSNFTLKIRSTKLEDSAMYFCASTPTGAATEAFFGQGTRLTVV.

A remark on this clonotype: A read error may explain this, as a much larger clone is one base away. This likely comes from a read error, as the CDR3 has no conserved phenylalanine or tryptophan at its end. The J gene is TRBJ1-2, the V gene TRBV6-5, with D unclear. The CDR3 is 13 residues long. Trimming pared 8 bases from V and 5 bases from J, leaving 15 bases between. Germline-derived CDR1 and CDR2 are MNHEY and SVGAGI. CDR3 residues: CASGLSGPYGYTY. For the CDR3, the DNA is TGTGCCAGCGGCCTCAGCGGGCCTTATGGCTACACCTAC.

The CDR3 loop reads CSVFGGLPRDTQYF. CDR3 DNA sequence: TGCAGCGTTTTTGGCGGGCTTCCGAGGGATACGCAGTATTTT. J is TRBJ2-3 and V is TRBV29-1; perhaps TRBD2 as D (5 bases). CDR1 SQVTM and CDR2 ANQGSEA come from the germline V gene. V was cut by 5 bases and J by 6 bases, with 18 bases left in between. This CDR3 comprises 14 residues.

On this clonotype itself: One junction end does not reproduce the germline sequence, and a read error may be involved. V gene TRBV19 combines with J gene TRBJ2-7; either TRBD1 or TRBD2 may fit D (7 bases each). CDR3 size: 15 residues. Germline CDR1 is LNHDA and CDR2 is SQIVND (reference sequence). CDR3 residues: CASSLQGTNTGEQFF. The CDR3 region has the DNA TGTGCCAGCAGTTTACAGGGGACTAACACCGGGGAGCAGTTTTTC.

Details on this clonotype: An end of the junction does not agree with germline; a read error may underlie this. The chain links TRBV14 to TRBJ2-2, with TRBD2 as a possible D gene (5 bases). Germline V gene sequence: CDR1 SGHDN, CDR2 FVKESK. CDR3 size: 13 residues. CDR3 protein: CASSQDLNGELFF. CDR3 coding DNA: TGTGCCAGCAGCCAAGATTTAAACGGGGAGCTGTTCTTT.

This clonotype was observed many times. The chain has TRBV2 and TRBJ1-6; D ambiguous. Trimming shortened V by 4 bases and J by 0 bases, and 4 bases separated the two germline ends. CDR3 length: 14 residues. Germline V lookup: CDR1 SNHLY, CDR2 FYNNEI. CDR3 sequence (DNA): TGTGCCAGCAGTGCCCGCTCCTATAATTCACCCCTCCACTTT. It is translated as CASSARSYNSPLHF.

This clonotype has ten or more counts. The rearrangement joins TRBV12-3 or TRBV12-4 to TRBJ1-5; D is perhaps TRBD1 (6 bases). The CDR3 sequence is 14 residues long. V dropped 5 bases and J dropped 5 bases, with 13 bases sitting between them. The CDR3 here is CASSTDRQDQPQHF. In DNA, the CDR3 is TGTGCCAGCAGTACGGACAGACAAGATCAGCCCCAGCATTTT.

V is TRBV20-1 and J is TRBJ1-1; 7 nucleotides agree with TRBD1. The junction had 14 bases not matched to a gene; V was cut back by 6 bases and J by 4 bases. The CDR3 loop spans 15 amino acids. Looked up from germline, CDR1 is DFQATT and CDR2 is SNEGSKA (reference sequence). The CDR3: CSARPGQRRRTEAFF. DNA of the CDR3: TGCAGTGCCAGACCGGGACAGCGCCGACGCACTGAAGCTTTCTTT.

The table lists this clonotype with many counts. The J gene is TRBJ2-5, the V gene TRBV20-1, with D tentatively TRBD1 (5 bases). Germline V gives CDR1 DFQATT, CDR2 SNEGSKA (reference sequence). The CDR3 spans 12 residues. Trimming left V 5 bases short and J 4 bases short, with 11 bases between. The CDR3 reads CSAPGISETQYF. The CDR3 region has the DNA TGCAGTGCTCCAGGGATCTCAGAGACCCAGTACTTC.

In its sample, this clonotype was seen many times. The chain carries TRBV5-1 and TRBJ2-1, with unresolved D. The CDR3 totals 15 residues. Germline CDR1 and CDR2: SGHRS and YFSETQ. Trimming took off 7 bases at V and 0 bases at J, with 14 bases between the two ends. The CDR3 loop is CASYELPSSYNEQFF. CDR3 DNA: TGCGCCAGCTATGAACTACCTAGCTCCTACAATGAGCAGTTCTTC.